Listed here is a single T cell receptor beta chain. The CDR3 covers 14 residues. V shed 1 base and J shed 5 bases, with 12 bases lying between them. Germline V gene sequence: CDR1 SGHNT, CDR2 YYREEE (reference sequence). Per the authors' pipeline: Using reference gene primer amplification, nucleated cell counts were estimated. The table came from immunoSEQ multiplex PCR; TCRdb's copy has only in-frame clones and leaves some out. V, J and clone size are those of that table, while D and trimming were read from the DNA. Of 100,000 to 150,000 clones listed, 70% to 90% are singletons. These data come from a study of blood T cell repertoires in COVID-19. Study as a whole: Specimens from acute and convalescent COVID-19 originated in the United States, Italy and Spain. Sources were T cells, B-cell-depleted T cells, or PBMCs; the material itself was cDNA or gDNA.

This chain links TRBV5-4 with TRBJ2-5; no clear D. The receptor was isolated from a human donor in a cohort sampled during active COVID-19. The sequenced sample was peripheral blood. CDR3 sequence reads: CASSLSAVEETQYF. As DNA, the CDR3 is TGTGCCAGCAGCTTGTCCGCGGTAGAGGAGACCCAGTACTTC.